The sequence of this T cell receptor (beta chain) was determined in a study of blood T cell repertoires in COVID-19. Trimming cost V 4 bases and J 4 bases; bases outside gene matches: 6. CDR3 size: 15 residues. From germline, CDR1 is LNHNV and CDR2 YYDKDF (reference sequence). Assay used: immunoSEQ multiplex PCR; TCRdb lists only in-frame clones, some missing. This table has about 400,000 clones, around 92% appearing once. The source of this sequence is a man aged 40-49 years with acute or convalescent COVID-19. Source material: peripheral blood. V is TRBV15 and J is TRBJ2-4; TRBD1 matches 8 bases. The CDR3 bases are TGTGCCACCAGCACCCGGACAGGGATGAAAAACATTCAGTACTTC. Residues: CATSTRTGMKNIQYF. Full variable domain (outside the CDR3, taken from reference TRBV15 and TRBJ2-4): DAMVIQNPRYQVTQFGKPVTLSCSQTLNHNVMYWYQQKSSQAPKLLFHYYDKDFNNEADTPDNFQSRRPNTSFCFLDIRSPGLGDTAMYLCATSTRTGMKNIQYFGAGTRLSVL.